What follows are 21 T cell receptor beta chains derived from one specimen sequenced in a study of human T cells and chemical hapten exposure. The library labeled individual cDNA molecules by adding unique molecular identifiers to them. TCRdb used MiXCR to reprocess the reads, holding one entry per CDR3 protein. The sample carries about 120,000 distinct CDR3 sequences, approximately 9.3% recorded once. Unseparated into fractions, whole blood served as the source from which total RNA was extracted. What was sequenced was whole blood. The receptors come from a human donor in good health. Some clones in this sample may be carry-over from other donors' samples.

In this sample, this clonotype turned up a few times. This CDR3 is CASKHRGNSEQYF. CDR3 coding DNA: TGTGCCAGCAAACACAGGGGAAATAGCGAGCAGTACTTC. V and J are TRBV12-3 or TRBV12-4 and TRBJ2-7, with 7 bases fitting TRBD1. The CDR3 is made up of 13 amino acids. After removal of 7 bases from V and 6 bases from J, the junction contained 9 bases not matched to a gene.

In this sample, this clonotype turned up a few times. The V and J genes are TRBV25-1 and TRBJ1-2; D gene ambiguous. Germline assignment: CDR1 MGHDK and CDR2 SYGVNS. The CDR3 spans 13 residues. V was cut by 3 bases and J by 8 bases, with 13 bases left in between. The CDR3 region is CASSETLAGGYTF. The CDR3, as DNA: TGTGCCAGCAGTGAGACCCTCGCCGGGGGCTACACCTTC.

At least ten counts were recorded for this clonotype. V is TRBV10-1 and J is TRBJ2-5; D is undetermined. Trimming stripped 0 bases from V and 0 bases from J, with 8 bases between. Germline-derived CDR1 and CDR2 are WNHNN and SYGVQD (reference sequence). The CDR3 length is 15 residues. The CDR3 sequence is CASSESRQNQETQYF. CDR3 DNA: TGCGCCAGCAGTGAGTCGCGGCAGAACCAAGAGACCCAGTACTTC.

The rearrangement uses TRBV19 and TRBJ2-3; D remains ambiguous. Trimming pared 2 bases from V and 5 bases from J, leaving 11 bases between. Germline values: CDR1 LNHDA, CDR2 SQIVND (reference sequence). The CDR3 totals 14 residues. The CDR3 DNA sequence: TGTGCCAGTAGTATACCCTTCGCCAAAGATACGCAGTATTTT. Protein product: CASSIPFAKDTQYF.

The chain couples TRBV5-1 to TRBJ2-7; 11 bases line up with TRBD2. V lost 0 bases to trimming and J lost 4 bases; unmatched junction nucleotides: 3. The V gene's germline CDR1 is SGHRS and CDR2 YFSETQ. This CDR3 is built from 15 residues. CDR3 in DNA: TGCGCCAGCAGCTTGGAACCTAGCGGGAGGTACGAGCAGTACTTC. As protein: CASSLEPSGRYEQYF. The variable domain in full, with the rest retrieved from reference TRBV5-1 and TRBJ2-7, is KAGVTQTPRYLIKTRGQQVTLSCSPISGHRSVSWYQQTPGQGLQFLFEYFSETQRNKGNFPGRFSGRQFSNSRSEMNVSTLELGDSALYLCASSLEPSGRYEQYFGPGTRLTVT.

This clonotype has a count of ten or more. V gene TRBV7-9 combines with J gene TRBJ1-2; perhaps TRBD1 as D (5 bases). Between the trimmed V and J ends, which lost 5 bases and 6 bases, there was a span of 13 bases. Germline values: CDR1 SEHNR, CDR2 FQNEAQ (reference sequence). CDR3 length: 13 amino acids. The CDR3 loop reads CASSIGDGNGYTF. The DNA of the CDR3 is TGTGCCAGCAGCATAGGGGACGGTAATGGCTACACCTTC.

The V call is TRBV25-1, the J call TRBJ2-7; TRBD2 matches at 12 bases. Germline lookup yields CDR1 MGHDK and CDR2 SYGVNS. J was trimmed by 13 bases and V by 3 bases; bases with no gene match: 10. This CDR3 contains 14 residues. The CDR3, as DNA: TGTGCCAGCAGTGATCCGGGACTAGCGGGCGTTATCTACTTC. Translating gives CASSDPGLAGVIYF.

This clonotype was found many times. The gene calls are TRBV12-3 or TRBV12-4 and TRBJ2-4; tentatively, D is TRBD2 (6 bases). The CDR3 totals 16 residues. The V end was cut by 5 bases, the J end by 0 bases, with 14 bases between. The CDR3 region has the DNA TGTGCCAGCAGTCCCTTATCGGGACTAGCCAAAAACATTCAGTACTTC. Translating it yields CASSPLSGLAKNIQYF.

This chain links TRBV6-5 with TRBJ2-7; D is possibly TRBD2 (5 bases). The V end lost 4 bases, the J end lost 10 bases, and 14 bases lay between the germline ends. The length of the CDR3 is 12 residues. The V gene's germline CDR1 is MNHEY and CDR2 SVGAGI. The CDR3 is CASSSRPGGQYF. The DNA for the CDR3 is TGTGCCAGCAGTTCGCGCCCCGGAGGCCAGTACTTC.

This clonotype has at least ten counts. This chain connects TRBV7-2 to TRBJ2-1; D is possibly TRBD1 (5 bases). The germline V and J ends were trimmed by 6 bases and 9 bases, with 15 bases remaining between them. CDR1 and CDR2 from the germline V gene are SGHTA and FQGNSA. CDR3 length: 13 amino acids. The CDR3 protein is CASSSQGFGEQFF. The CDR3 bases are TGTGCCAGCAGTTCGCAGGGTTTCGGTGAGCAGTTCTTC.

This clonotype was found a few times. The CDR3: CASTDRGLWNQPQHF. In nucleotides, the CDR3 is TGTGCCAGTACCGACAGGGGGCTATGGAATCAGCCCCAGCATTTT. The chain joins TRBV19 to TRBJ1-5; 10 nucleotides agree with TRBD1. This CDR3 spans 15 amino acids. Germline CDR1 reads LNHDA; CDR2 reads SQIVND (reference sequence). V shed 7 bases and J 4 bases; nucleotides not matched to a gene: 7.

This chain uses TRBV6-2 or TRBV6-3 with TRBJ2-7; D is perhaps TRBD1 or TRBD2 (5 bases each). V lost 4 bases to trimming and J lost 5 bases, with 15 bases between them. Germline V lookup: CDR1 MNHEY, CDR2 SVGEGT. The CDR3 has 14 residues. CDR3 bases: TGTGCCAGCAGTTCCGGGACGCCCCGCAACGAGCAGTACTTC. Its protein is CASSSGTPRNEQYF.

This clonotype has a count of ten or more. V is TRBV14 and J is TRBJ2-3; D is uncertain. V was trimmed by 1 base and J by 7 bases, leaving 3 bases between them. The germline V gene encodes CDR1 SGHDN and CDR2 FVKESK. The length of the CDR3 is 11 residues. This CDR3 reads CASSQGYTQYF. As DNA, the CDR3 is TGTGCCAGCAGCCAAGGGTATACGCAGTATTTT.

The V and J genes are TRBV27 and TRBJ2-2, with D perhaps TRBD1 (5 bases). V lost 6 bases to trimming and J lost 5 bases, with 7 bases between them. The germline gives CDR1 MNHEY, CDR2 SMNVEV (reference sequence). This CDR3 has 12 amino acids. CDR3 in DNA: TGTGCCAGCAGAAAGGGGACCGGGGAGCTGTTTTTT. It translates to CASRKGTGELFF.

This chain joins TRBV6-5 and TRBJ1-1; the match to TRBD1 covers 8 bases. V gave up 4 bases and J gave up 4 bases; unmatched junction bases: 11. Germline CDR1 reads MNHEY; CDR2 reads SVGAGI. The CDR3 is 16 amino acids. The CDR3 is CASSSRQGQWGTEAFF. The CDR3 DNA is TGTGCCAGCAGTTCCCGACAGGGGCAATGGGGCACTGAAGCTTTCTTT.

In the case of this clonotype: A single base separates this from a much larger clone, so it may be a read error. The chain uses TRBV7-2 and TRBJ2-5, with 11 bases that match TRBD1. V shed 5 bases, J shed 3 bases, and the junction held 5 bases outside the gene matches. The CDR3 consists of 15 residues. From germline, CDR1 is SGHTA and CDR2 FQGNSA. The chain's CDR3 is CASSPGQGAEETQYF. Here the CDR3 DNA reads TGTGCCAGCAGCCCCGGACAGGGGGCGGAAGAGACCCAGTACTTC.

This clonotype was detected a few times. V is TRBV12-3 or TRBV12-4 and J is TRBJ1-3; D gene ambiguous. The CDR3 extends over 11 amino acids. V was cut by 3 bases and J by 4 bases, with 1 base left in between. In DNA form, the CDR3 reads TGTGCCAGCAGTTTCGGAAACACCATATATTTT. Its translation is CASSFGNTIYF.

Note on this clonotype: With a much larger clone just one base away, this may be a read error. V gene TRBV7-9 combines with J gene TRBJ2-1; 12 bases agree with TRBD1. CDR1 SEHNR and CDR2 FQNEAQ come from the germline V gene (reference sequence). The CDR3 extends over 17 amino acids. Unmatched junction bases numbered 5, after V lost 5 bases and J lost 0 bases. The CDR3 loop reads CASSTGQGASSYNEQFF. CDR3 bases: TGTGCCAGCAGCACGGGACAGGGGGCGAGCTCCTACAATGAGCAGTTCTTC.

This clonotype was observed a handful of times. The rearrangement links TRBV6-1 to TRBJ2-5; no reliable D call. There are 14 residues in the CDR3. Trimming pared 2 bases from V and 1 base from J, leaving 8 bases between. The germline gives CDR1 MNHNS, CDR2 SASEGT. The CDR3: CASSELAVQETQYF. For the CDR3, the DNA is TGTGCCAGCAGTGAACTGGCAGTCCAAGAGACCCAGTACTTC.

The CDR3 reads CASSAGFDPRYEQYF. The CDR3 DNA sequence: TGTGCCAGCAGCGCAGGATTTGACCCCCGCTACGAGCAGTACTTC. V usage is TRBV7-2 and J usage is TRBJ2-7; unclear D gene. V gave up 5 bases and J gave up 3 bases, with 17 bases separating them. The germline CDR1 and CDR2 sequences are SGHTA and FQGNSA. This CDR3 contains 15 residues. Together with reference TRBV7-2 and TRBJ2-7, the CDR3 gives the full variable domain: GAGVSQSPSNKVTEKGKDVELRCDPISGHTALYWYRQSLGQGLEFLIYFQGNSAPDKSGLPSDRFSAERTGGSVSTLTIQRTQQEDSAVYLCASSAGFDPRYEQYFGPGTRLTVT.

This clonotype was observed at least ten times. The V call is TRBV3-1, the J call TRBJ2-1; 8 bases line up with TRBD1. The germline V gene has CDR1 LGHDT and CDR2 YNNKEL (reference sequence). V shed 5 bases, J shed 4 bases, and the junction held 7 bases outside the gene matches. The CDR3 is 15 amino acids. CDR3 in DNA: TGTGCCAGCAGCACCCGACAGGGGCAATACAATGAGCAGTTCTTC. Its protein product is CASSTRQGQYNEQFF.